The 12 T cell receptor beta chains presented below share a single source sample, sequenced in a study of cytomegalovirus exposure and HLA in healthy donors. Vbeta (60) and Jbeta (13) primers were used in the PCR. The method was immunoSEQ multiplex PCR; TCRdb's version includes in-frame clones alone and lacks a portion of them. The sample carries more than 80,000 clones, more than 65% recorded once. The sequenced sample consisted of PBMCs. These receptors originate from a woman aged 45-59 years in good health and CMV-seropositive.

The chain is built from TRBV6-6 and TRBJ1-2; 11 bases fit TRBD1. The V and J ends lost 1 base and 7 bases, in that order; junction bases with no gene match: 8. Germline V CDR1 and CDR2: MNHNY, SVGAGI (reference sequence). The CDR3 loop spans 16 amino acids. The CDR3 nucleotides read TGTGCCAGCAGTTACTTGGGACAGGGGGTCGAGGCTGGCTACACCTTC. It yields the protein CASSYLGQGVEAGYTF.

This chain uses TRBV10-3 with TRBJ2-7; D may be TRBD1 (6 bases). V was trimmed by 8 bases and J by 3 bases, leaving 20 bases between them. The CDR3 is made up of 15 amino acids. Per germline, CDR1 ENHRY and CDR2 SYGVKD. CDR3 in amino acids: CAIGRVDRKIYEQYF. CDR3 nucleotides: TGTGCCATCGGAAGGGTGGACAGAAAGATCTACGAGCAGTACTTC.

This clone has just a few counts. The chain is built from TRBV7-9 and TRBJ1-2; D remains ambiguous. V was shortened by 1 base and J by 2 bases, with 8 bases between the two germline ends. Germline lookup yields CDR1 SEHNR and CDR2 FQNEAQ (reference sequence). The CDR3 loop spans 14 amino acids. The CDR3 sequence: CASSLVAGNYGYTF. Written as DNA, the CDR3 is TGTGCCAGCAGCTTAGTGGCAGGAAACTATGGCTACACCTTC.

The CDR3 here is CASSYPTSGVNEQFF. Written as DNA, the CDR3 is TGTGCCAGCAGTTACCCGACTAGCGGGGTTAATGAGCAGTTCTTC. V and J are TRBV6-6 and TRBJ2-1; TRBD2 matches at 11 bases. Germline V gene sequence: CDR1 MNHNY, CDR2 SVGAGI (reference sequence). V trimming: 2 bases; J trimming: 7 bases; junction bases outside the gene matches: 4. The CDR3 extends over 15 amino acids.

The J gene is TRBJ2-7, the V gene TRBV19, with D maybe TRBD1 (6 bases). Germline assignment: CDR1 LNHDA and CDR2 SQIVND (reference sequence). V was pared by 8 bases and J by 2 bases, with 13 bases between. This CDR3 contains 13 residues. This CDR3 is CASRSRDTYEQYF. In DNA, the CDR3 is TGTGCCAGTCGATCTCGGGACACCTACGAGCAGTACTTC.

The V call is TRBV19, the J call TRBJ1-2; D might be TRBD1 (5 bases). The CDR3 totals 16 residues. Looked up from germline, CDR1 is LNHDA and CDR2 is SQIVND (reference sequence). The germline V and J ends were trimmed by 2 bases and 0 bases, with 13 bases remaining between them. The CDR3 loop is CASSIRDQGANYGYTF. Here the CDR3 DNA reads TGTGCCAGTAGTATAAGGGATCAGGGCGCTAACTATGGCTACACCTTC.

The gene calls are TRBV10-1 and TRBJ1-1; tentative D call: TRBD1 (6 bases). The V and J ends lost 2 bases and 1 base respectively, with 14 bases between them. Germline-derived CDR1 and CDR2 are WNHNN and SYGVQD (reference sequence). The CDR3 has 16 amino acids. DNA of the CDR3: TGCGCCAGCAGTGAGAGGGGGACACCACCGAACACTGAAGCTTTCTTT. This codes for CASSERGTPPNTEAFF.

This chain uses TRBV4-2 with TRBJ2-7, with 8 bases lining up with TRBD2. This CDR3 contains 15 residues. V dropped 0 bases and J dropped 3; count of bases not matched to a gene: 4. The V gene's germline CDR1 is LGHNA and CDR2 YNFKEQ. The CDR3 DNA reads TGTGCCAGCAGCCAAGAACGGGGGGGAGGCTACGAGCAGTACTTC. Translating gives CASSQERGGGYEQYF.

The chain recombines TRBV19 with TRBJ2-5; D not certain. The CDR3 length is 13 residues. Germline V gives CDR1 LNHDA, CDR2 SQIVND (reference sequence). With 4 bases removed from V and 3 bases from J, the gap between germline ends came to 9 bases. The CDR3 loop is CASSKPEEETQYF. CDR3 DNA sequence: TGTGCCAGTAGTAAACCAGAGGAAGAGACCCAGTACTTC.

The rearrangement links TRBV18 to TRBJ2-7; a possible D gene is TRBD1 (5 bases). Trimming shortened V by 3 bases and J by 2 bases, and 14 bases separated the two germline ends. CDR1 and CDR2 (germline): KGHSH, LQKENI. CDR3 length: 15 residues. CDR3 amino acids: CASSPSTDHPYEQYF. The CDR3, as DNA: TGTGCCAGCTCACCCTCGACAGATCATCCCTACGAGCAGTACTTC.

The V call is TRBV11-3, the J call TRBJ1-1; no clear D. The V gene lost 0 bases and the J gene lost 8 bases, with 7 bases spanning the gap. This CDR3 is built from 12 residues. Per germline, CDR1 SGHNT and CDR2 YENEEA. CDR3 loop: CASSLDRQEAFF. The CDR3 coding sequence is TGTGCCAGCAGCTTAGACAGGCAGGAAGCTTTCTTT.

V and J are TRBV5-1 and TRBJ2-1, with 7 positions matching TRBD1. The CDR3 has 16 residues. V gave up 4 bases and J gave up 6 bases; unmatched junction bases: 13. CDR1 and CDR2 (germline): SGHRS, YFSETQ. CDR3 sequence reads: CASSVGDSFYGNEQFF. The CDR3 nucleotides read TGCGCCAGCAGCGTCGGGGACAGTTTCTACGGCAATGAGCAGTTCTTC.